This TCR beta chain is from a study of OX40 agonist ivuxolimab in advanced cancers. Study information: Partial responses were achieved by three patients: one hepatocellular carcinoma, two cutaneous melanoma.

A word on this clone: Its cognate antigen is unknown.

The repertoire was sequenced with immunoSEQ multiplex PCR; TCRdb's copy has only in-frame clones and lacks some. Seen here are around 67,000 clones, approximately 81% observed once, and the top ten hold roughly 7.9%. Study observations and caveats: No antigen was identified for the clonally expanded peripheral T cells. Expanded clones were, on average, more numerous in CD8+ T cells than in CD4+.

Trimming removed 6 bases from V and 7 bases from J; junction bases left unmatched: 9. The CDR3 is 14 residues long. Germline V gives CDR1 SGHTA, CDR2 FQGNSA. Here the sequenced sample was CD4+ or CD8+ T cells sorted from blood, taken in a trial of the OX40 agonist ivuxolimab. V gene TRBV7-2 combines with J gene TRBJ2-1; 7 nucleotides line up with TRBD2. The sequence was collected from an adult with an advanced solid tumor such as melanoma, head and neck, liver or kidney cancer. CDR3 loop: CASRSPGGGNEQFF. The CDR3 DNA sequence: TGTGCCAGCAGATCCCCCGGCGGGGGAAATGAGCAGTTCTTC.